The rows below give T cell receptor beta chains drawn from one sample of a study of shared clonotypes between healthy human individuals. Method: immunoSEQ multiplex PCR; TCRdb's copy keeps in-frame clones and lacks some. The sample records around 1.1 million clones, roughly 77% being singletons. Sequenced: memory CD4+ T cells from PBMCs. Source of these receptors: a man younger than 35 in good health. Some clones in this sample may be carry-over from other donors' samples. The conserved cysteine and the conserved F or W are not part of the CDR3 here.

>TRBJ2-7|TRBV29-1
SVATSGDFGEQY
>TRBJ2-7|TRBV4-2
ASSHRDRGVNEQY
>TRBJ2-3|TRBV18
ASSRGGTTGDTQY
>TRBJ2-1|TRBV9
ASSVGTSGHNEQF
>TRBJ2-7|TRBV7-2
ASSPFRVGLDEQY
>TRBJ2-2|TRBV15
ATSRETAALGGELF
>TRBJ1-2|TRBV29-1
SVSRGRDYGYT
>TRBJ2-1|TRBV7-8
ASKPSPGQYNEQF
>TRBJ2-3|TRBV28
ASSSQFKGTSRDTQY
>TRBJ1-2|TRBV28
ASSSTGDRSGGPYGYT
>TRBJ1-1|TRBV10-2
ASSEPDTEAF
>TRBJ2-2|TRBV28
ASSLGAGELF
>TRBJ2-7|TRBV10-3
AISRTSGSSYEQY
>TRBJ2-2|TRBV6-1
ASSEAPGWAGELF
>TRBJ1-1|TRBV7-3
ASSSGGPGTEAF
>TRBJ1-2|TRBV27
ASGDREPRGYT
>TRBJ1-1|TRBV6-1
ASSEPDGNTEAF